This T cell receptor beta chain originates from a study of monozygotic twins with inflammatory bowel disease. General study points: No one strong IBD-associated signal or clonotype was supported. Healthy twins showed more clonotype sharing with others than IBD patients, especially patients with disease activity.

About this clonotype itself: Antigen unknown.

Template switching appended UMIs that held a 6-nucleotide sample barcode. With the 5' RACE reads reprocessed, TCRdb shows one record per CDR3 protein and no DNA. This sample's table reports approximately 160,000 distinct CDR3 sequences. The CDR3 contains 14 residues. Germline V lookup: CDR1 MGHDK, CDR2 SYGVNS. V usage is TRBV25-1 and J usage is TRBJ2-5. Sequencing used blood. This receptor was identified in a human donor with ulcerative colitis or Crohn's disease, or a healthy co-twin of an affected twin (not recorded which). Here the CDR3 reads CASSEGTVTETQYF.